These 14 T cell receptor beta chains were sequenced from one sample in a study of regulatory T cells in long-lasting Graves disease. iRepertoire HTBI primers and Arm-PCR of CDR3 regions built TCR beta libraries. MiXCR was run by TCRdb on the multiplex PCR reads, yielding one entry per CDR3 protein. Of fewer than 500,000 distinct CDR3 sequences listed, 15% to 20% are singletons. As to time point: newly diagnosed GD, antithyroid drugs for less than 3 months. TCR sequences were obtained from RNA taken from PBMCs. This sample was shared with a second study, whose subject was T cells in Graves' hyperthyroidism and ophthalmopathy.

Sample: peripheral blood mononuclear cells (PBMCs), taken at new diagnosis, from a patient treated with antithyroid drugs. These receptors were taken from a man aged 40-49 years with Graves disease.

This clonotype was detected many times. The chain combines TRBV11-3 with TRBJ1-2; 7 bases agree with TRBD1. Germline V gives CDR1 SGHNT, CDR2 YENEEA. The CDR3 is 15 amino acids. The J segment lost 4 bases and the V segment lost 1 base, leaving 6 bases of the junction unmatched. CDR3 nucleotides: TGTGCCAGCAGCTTAGGTGGGACAGCTTCCTATGGCTACACCTTC. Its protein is CASSLGGTASYGYTF.

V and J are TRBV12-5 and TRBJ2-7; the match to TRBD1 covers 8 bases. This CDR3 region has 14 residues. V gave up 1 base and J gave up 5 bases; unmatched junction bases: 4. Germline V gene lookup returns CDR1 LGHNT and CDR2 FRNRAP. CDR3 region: CASGLAQGAHEQYF. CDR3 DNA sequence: TGTGCTAGTGGTTTGGCTCAGGGGGCGCACGAGCAGTACTTC.

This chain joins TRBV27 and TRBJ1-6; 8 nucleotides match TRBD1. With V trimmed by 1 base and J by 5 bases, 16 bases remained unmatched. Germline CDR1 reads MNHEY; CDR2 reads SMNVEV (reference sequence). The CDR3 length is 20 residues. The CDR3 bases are TGTGCCAGCAGTTTATTGACTGCGGACAGGGACAAAGAGAATAATTCACCCCTCCACTTT. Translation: CASSLLTADRDKENNSPLHF.

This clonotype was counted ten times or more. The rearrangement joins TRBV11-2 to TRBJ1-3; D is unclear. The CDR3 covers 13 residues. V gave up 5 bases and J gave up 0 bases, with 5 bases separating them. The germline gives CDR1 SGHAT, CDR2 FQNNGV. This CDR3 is CASSGGSGNTIYF. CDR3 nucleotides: TGTGCCAGCAGCGGAGGCTCTGGAAACACCATATATTTT. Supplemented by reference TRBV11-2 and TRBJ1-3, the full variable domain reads EAGVAQSPRYKIIEKRQSVAFWCNPISGHATLYWYQQILGQGPKLLIQFQNNGVVDDSQLPKDRFSAERLKGVDSTLKIQPAKLEDSAVYLCASSGGSGNTIYFGEGSWLTVV.

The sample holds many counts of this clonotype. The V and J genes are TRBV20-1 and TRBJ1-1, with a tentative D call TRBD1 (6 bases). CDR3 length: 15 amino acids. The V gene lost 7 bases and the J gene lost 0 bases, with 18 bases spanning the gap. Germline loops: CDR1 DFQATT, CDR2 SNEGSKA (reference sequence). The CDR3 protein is CSEGRGRGMNTEAFF. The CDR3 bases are TGCAGTGAAGGGAGGGGGAGAGGGATGAACACTGAAGCTTTCTTT.

This chain's CDR3 is CATSDSSGPSDTQYF. CDR3 in DNA: TGTGCCACCAGTGATTCCTCGGGACCAAGCGATACGCAGTATTTT. V usage is TRBV24-1 and J usage is TRBJ2-3; D may be TRBD1 or TRBD2 (5 bases each). The V end lost 2 bases, the J end lost 6 bases, and 14 bases lay between the germline ends. Per the germline V gene, CDR1 is KGHDR and CDR2 is SFDVKD. The CDR3 sequence is 15 residues long.

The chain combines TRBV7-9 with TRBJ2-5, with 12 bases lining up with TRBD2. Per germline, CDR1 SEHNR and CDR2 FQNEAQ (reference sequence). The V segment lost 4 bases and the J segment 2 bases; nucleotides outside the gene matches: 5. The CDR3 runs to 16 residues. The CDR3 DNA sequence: TGTGCCAGCAGCTCCTCAGGACTAGCGGGACAAGAGACCCAGTACTTC. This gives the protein CASSSSGLAGQETQYF.

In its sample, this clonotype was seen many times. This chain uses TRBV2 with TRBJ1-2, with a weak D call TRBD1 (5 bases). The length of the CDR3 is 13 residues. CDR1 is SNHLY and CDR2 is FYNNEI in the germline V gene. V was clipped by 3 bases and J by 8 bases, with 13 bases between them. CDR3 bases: TGTGCCAGCAGTGAGCGCAGGGAGGGAGGCTACACCTTC. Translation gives CASSERREGGYTF. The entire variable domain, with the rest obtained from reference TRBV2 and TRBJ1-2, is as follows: EPEVTQTPSHQVTQMGQEVILRCVPISNHLYFYWYRQILGQKVEFLVSFYNNEISEKSEIFDDQFSVERPDGSNFTLKIRSTKLEDSAMYFCASSERREGGYTFGSGTRLTVV.

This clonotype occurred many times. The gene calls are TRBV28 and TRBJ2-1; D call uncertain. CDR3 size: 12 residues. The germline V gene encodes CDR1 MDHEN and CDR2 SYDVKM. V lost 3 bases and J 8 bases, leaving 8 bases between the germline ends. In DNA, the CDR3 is TGTGCCAGCAGTTTTCTGTCCCATGAGCAGTTCTTC. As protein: CASSFLSHEQFF.

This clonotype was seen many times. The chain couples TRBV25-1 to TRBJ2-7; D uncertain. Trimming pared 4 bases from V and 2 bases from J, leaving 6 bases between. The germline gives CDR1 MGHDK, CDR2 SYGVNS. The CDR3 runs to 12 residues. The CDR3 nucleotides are TGTGCCAGCAGTGTTTCAGCCTACGAGCAGTACTTC. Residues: CASSVSAYEQYF.

CDR3 loop: CATSDLPTGGRGEQFF. The CDR3 DNA reads as TGTGCCACCAGTGATTTGCCTACAGGGGGTAGAGGTGAGCAGTTCTTC. V gene TRBV24-1 combines with J gene TRBJ2-1; 8 nucleotides match TRBD1. Germline V gene data show CDR1 as KGHDR and CDR2 as SFDVKD. This CDR3 region has 16 residues. The J segment lost 9 bases and the V segment lost 0 bases, leaving 9 bases of the junction unmatched.

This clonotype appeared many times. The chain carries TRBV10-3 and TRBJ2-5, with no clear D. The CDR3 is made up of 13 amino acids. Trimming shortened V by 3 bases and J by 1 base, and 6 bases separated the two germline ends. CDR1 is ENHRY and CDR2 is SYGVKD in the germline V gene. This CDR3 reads CAISDGFQETQYF. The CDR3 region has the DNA TGTGCCATCAGTGACGGGTTCCAAGAGACCCAGTACTTC.

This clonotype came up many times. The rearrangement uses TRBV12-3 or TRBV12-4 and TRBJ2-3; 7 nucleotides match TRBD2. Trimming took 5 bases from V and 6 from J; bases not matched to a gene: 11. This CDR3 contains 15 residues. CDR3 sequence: CASSRGEGPLDTQYF. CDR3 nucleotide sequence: TGTGCCAGCAGTCGGGGGGAGGGTCCCTTGGATACGCAGTATTTT.

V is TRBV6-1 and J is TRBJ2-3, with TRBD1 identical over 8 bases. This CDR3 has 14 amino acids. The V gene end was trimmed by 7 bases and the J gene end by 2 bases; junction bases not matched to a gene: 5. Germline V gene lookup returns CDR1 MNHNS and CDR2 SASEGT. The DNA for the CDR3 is TGTGCCAGCACCAGACAGGGGTTCACAGATACGCAGTATTTT. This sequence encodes CASTRQGFTDTQYF.